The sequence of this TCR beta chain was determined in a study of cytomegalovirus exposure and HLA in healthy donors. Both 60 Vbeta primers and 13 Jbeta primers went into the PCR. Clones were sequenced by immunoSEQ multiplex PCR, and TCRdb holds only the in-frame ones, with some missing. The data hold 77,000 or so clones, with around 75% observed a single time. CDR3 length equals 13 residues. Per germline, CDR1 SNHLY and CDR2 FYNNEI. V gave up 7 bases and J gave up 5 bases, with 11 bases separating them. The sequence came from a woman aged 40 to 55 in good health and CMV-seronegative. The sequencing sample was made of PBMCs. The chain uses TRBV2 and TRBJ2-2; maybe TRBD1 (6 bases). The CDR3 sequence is CASTPQGTGELFF. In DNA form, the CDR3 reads TGTGCCAGCACCCCTCAGGGGACCGGGGAGCTGTTTTTT.